A selection of T cell receptor beta chains follows, all from one sample in a study of blood T cell repertoires in COVID-19. The protocol was immunoSEQ multiplex PCR, while the TCRdb copy is restricted to in-frame clones and leaves out a portion. The data contain tens of thousands of clones, 86% of them seen just once; the ten biggest clones take up around 3.1%. Sequenced: PBMCs or T cells enriched from blood (not recorded which). Every receptor here comes from a woman aged 50 to 60 who had recovered from COVID-19. CDR3s leave out the opening cysteine and the closing phenylalanine or tryptophan. The D gene is left open where the match is weak. Expanded clones are given a class, and other clones once, few, many or no size at all.

CDR3aa	abundance	j_gene	v_gene	d_gene
ASSRTGPTGNTIY	NA	TRBJ1-3	TRBV5-4	TRBD1
ASSLKAGGGVEQF	NA	TRBJ2-1	TRBV7-2	TRBD2
ASRDWDSPLH	NA	TRBJ1-6	TRBV6-5	NA
ASSYRGRFGGYEQY	NA	TRBJ2-7	TRBV6-5	TRBD1
SVGSGEDYGYT	NA	TRBJ1-2	TRBV29-1	NA
ASTTGGRGYEQY	NA	TRBJ2-7	TRBV28	TRBD2
ASSLSGELFGNEQF	few	TRBJ2-1	TRBV5-1	TRBD2
ASSQDFGQNYGYT	NA	TRBJ1-2	TRBV4-3	NA
ASSLFEGQETQY	NA	TRBJ2-5	TRBV28	NA
ASSPKLAVLGYEQY	NA	TRBJ2-7	TRBV18	TRBD2
ASSLGGDQPQH	NA	TRBJ1-5	TRBV5-4	NA
ASRATLQGTTEAF	once	TRBJ1-1	TRBV2	NA
ASSDDRRYGYT	NA	TRBJ1-2	TRBV12-3/TRBV12-4	NA
ASSLLAGTAYNEQF	NA	TRBJ2-1	TRBV19	TRBD2
ASSWGLAGNTDTQY	NA	TRBJ2-3	TRBV7-2	TRBD2
ASSAVEGGNSPLH	NA	TRBJ1-6	TRBV27	NA
ASSLRSSADEQF	few	TRBJ2-1	TRBV5-1	NA
ASSQVFGLSPLH	NA	TRBJ1-6	TRBV3-1/TRBV3-2	NA
ASSLLWGSQVSGANVLT	NA	TRBJ2-6	TRBV5-1	NA
ASSQDLRDREAAF	NA	TRBJ1-1	TRBV4-1	TRBD1
ASSYGTGVSFEQF	NA	TRBJ2-1	TRBV6-5	TRBD1
ASSQGWGPGDTQY	NA	TRBJ2-3	TRBV3-1/TRBV3-2	NA
ASDTGTNYGYT	NA	TRBJ1-2	TRBV19	NA
AWSTQAGDEKLF	NA	TRBJ1-4	TRBV30	NA
ASSRGLAADTQY	NA	TRBJ2-3	TRBV6-2/TRBV6-3	TRBD2
AWSALVGSYNEQF	NA	TRBJ2-1	TRBV30	NA
ASSSTGAYNEQF	NA	TRBJ2-1	TRBV5-1	NA
ASSPRGGVMHEQF	NA	TRBJ2-1	TRBV19	TRBD2
ASSSGLAGVINEQF	NA	TRBJ2-1	TRBV6-6	TRBD2
SVEDSKAKNIQY	NA	TRBJ2-4	TRBV29-1	NA
ATSREKGGGTEAF	few	TRBJ1-1	TRBV15	NA
ASSLGTSGSILTLF	once	TRBJ2-1	TRBV27	TRBD2
ASSPMGQGVQPQH	NA	TRBJ1-5	TRBV18	TRBD1
ASSYPGTGVKPQH	few	TRBJ1-5	TRBV28	TRBD1
ASSLGLAGTTDTQY	few	TRBJ2-3	TRBV5-6	TRBD2
AAGSYAGELF	NA	TRBJ2-2	TRBV24-1	NA
ASSPFSGRVTDTQY	NA	TRBJ2-3	TRBV7-9	TRBD2